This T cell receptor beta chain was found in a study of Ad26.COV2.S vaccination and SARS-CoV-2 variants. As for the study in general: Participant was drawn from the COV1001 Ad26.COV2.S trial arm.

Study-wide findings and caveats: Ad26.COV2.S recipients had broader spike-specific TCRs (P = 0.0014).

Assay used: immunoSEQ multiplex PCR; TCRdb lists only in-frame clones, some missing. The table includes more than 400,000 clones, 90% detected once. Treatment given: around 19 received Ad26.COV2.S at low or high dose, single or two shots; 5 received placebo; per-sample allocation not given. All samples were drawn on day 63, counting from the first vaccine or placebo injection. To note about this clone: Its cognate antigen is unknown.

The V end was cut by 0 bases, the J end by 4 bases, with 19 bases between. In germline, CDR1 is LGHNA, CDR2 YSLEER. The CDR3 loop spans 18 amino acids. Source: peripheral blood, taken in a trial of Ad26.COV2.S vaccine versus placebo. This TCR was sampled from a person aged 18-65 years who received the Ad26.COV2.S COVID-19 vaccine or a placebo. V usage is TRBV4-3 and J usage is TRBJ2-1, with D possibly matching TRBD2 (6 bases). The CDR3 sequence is CASSQDEVGDSFYNEQFF. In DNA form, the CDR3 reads TGCGCCAGCAGCCAAGATGAGGTCGGGGACTCCTTTTACAATGAGCAGTTCTTC.